The clone carrying this TCR beta chain rates as medium-sized (0.01 to 0.1%). TCRdb re-processed the PCR reads through MiXCR. Of more than 20,000 clones listed, about 24% were seen once; the top ten hold 9.5% to 15%. There were no patients who had received any treatment before thyroid surgery. J was trimmed by 2 bases and V by 6 bases; bases with no gene match: 3. Germline values: CDR1 MNHNS, CDR2 SASEGT. The CDR3 has 14 residues. This entry comes from a study of metastatic and nonmetastatic thyroid tumors. The sequenced sample consisted of tumor tissue. The sequence was collected from a male donor with papillary thyroid cancer or a benign thyroid nodule (not recorded which). Some clones in this sample may be carry-over from other donors' samples. This chain connects TRBV6-1 to TRBJ2-3, with 9 bases matching TRBD2. DNA for the CDR3: TGTGCCAGCAGGTGGACTAGCGTCACAGATACGCAGTATTTT. Protein product: CASRWTSVTDTQYF.